This T cell receptor (beta chain) was sequenced for a study of T cell repertoires in cytomegalovirus infection. Background on the study: From public TCR beta signatures came an indication of both CMV infection and matching HLA type.

The study, taken as a whole, reports: Frequencies of public TCR beta families were cumulated, and this identified carriers of CMV plus the relevant HLA. HLA-C-restricted CMV-specific TCR beta clonotypes were dominant in the ex vivo response.

The germline V and J ends were trimmed by 7 bases and 5 bases, with 20 bases remaining between them. Germline-derived CDR1 and CDR2 are LNHDA and SQIVND (reference sequence). The CDR3 extends over 15 amino acids. This clonotype was seen ten or more times. Antigen unknown. TCRdb reprocessed the reads with MiXCR, giving one entry per CDR3 protein. The table has fewer than 80,000 distinct CDR3 sequences, about 4% seen once; the top ten hold over 4.5%. The sequencing sample was made of PBMCs. The V call is TRBV19, the J call TRBJ1-1; D perhaps matches TRBD1 (5 bases). The receptor was isolated from a human donor in good health (CMV status not recorded). Some clones in this sample may be carry-over from other donors' samples. The CDR3 protein is CASISPGGVVTEAFF. CDR3 nucleotide sequence: TGTGCCAGTATATCCCCCGGAGGGGTGGTTACTGAAGCTTTCTTT. Based on the CDR3 plus reference TRBV19 and TRBJ1-1, the full variable domain is DGGITQSPKYLFRKEGQNVTLSCEQNLNHDAMYWYRQDPGQGLRLIYYSQIVNDFQKGDIAEGYSVSREKKESFPLTVTSAQKNPTAFYLCASISPGGVVTEAFFGQGTRLTVV.